This T cell receptor beta chain is from a study of blood T cell repertoires in COVID-19. Under the authors' procedure: Reference gene primer amplification gave estimated nucleated cell counts. Produced via immunoSEQ multiplex PCR; TCRdb's table is partial and in-frame only. The V and J calls and the clone size are those of that table, but D and trimming were determined from the DNA. The profile covers about 110,000 clones, with approximately 70% appearing a single time and about 2% taken by the ten largest. Germline CDR1 is MNHEY and CDR2 is SVGAGI. J was trimmed by 9 bases and V by 0 bases; bases with no gene match: 5. The CDR3 has 15 amino acids.

The chain recombines TRBV6-5 with TRBJ2-1; 10 bases are shared with TRBD1. What was sequenced was peripheral blood. The receptor's source is a woman in her thirties or forties with acute or convalescent COVID-19. The CDR3 coding sequence is TGTGCCAGCAGTTACTCGAGACAGGGGGCGAGTGAGCAGTTCTTC. Residues: CASSYSRQGASEQFF.